This TCR beta chain was documented in a study of T cells in Graves' hyperthyroidism and ophthalmopathy. This clonotype was counted ten times or more. Its cognate antigen is unknown. Study-wide results and caveats: From stable hyperthyroidism, ophthalmopathy was set apart by a 13 V-J model.

The germline CDR1 and CDR2 sequences are MNHEY and SMNVEV (reference sequence). CDR3 length equals 14 residues. Losses at the gene ends were 5 bases for V and 3 bases for J; bases not matched to a gene: 1. What was amplified from RNA transcripts were TCR beta CDR3 regions. HTBI primers were the set used in a first-round RT-PCR of the TCR CDR3. TCRdb independently ran MiXCR on the multiplex PCR reads; one entry per CDR3 protein. The data show approximately 490,000 distinct CDR3 sequences, roughly 22% seen once. Sequencing was done on a sample of blood. The chain has TRBV27 and TRBJ2-2; 9 nucleotides agree with TRBD1. This sequence originates from a woman in her 70s with Graves' ophthalmopathy. CDR3 amino acids: CASSRTGDTGELFF. The CDR3 DNA reads TGTGCCAGCAGTCGGACAGGGGACACCGGGGAGCTGTTTTTT.